This TCR beta chain was obtained from a study of T cell repertoires in cytomegalovirus infection. Overall study: Public TCR beta signature analysis indicated the presence of both CMV infection and matching HLA type. General study findings and limits: Within the response measured ex vivo, HLA-C-restricted CMV-specific TCR beta clonotypes were dominant. CMV carriers with the relevant HLA were identified by cumulative public TCR beta family frequency.

TCRdb re-analysed the reads in MiXCR, keeping a single row per CDR3 protein. The sample includes some 220,000 distinct CDR3 sequences, 9% to 15% of them seen just once. Ten or more counts support this clonotype. The antigen is unknown. This TCR was recovered from a human donor in good health (CMV status not recorded). Some clones in this sample may be carry-over from other donors' samples. Material: PBMCs.

CDR3 nucleotide sequence: TGTGCCAGGACTTCGTTATCTGGGGCCAACGTCCTGACTTTC. Protein product: CARTSLSGANVLTF. The V and J genes are TRBV7-2 and TRBJ2-6; D unresolved. Trimming pared 9 bases from V and 1 base from J, leaving 10 bases between. This CDR3 contains 14 residues. CDR1 SGHTA and CDR2 FQGNSA come from the germline V gene. The variable domain in full, with the rest retrieved from reference TRBV7-2 and TRBJ2-6, is GAGVSQSPSNKVTEKGKDVELRCDPISGHTALYWYRQSLGQGLEFLIYFQGNSAPDKSGLPSDRFSAERTGGSVSTLTIQRTQQEDSAVYLCARTSLSGANVLTFGAGSRLTVL.